What follows are 29 T cell receptor beta chains derived from one specimen sequenced in a study of post-analysis software for immune sequencing data (dated by TCRdb to the mid-2010s). Libraries were constructed by PCR. The sequencer listed for this sample is Illumina HiSeq 2500. To reduce PCR and sequencing biases, unique molecular identifiers were built into the TCR beta cDNA libraries. TCRdb reanalyzed the raw reads on its own, using fastp at Q25 for trimming and MiXCR for clone calling, and kept in-frame beta chains. When rows share a CDR3 protein, they turn into one entry using the most common DNA and genes. For this sample the table gives hundreds of thousands of distinct CDR3 sequences, of which around 27% were detected only once. Around 0.55% of the sample is in the top ten clones. Paper-wide results and their limitations: Patients showed significantly higher frequencies than controls for several TRBV segments, among them TRBV5-6, TRBV5-1 and TRBV20-1.

Antigens of these TCRs are unknown. Sequencing input: blood. The source of these receptors is a girl aged 5-17 years with multiple sclerosis.

CDR3 DNA sequence: TGTGCCAGCAGCTTACCGGGTGTCGACAGATATAACGACTCCTACGAGCAGTACTTC. It yields the protein CASSLPGVDRYNDSYEQYF. The V and J genes are TRBV11-2 and TRBJ2-7; a weak D match, TRBD1 (5 bases). Germline V CDR1 and CDR2: SGHAT, FQNNGV. The CDR3 spans 19 residues. Trimming removed 2 bases at V and 0 bases at J, with 23 bases between.

The chain recombines TRBV11-2 with TRBJ2-4; D is perhaps TRBD1 (6 bases). The V end lost 5 bases, the J end lost 11 bases, and 16 bases lay between the germline ends. Germline CDR1 SGHAT, CDR2 FQNNGV. This CDR3 has 13 residues. The DNA for the CDR3 is TGTGCCAGCAGCCTCCTGGGGGCCCTTGTTCAGTACTTC. Its protein product is CASSLLGALVQYF.

This clonotype has only a few counts. The CDR3 sequence is CASSLSAGTEQYF. In DNA form, the CDR3 reads TGTGCCAGCAGTTTGTCGGCCGGGACAGAGCAGTACTTC. The chain uses TRBV27 and TRBJ2-7, with a weak D call TRBD1 (6 bases). V lost 3 bases to trimming and J lost 7 bases, with 13 bases between them. This CDR3 contains 13 residues. Germline CDR1 reads MNHEY; CDR2 reads SMNVEV (reference sequence).

This clonotype was recorded a few times. The CDR3 is CASSQDRTYNEQFF. The CDR3, as DNA: TGTGCCAGCAGTCAGGACAGGACCTACAATGAGCAGTTCTTC. The chain recombines TRBV5-6 with TRBJ2-1, with 7 bases aligning to TRBD1. Trimming at V came to 5 bases and at J to 2 bases, leaving 4 bases not matched to a gene. The CDR3 consists of 14 residues. The germline V gene encodes CDR1 SGHDT and CDR2 YYEEEE.

This clonotype has a single count. The chain has TRBV5-6 and TRBJ2-1; D is uncertain. Trimming removed 0 bases at V and 8 bases at J, with 9 bases between. Germline CDR1 SGHDT, CDR2 YYEEEE. The CDR3 length is 13 residues. The CDR3 DNA is TGTGCCAGCAGCTTGGCCCCCTGGCATGAGCAGTTCTTC. Its translation: CASSLAPWHEQFF.

The genes are TRBV9 and TRBJ2-7; a weak D match, TRBD2 (5 bases). In germline, CDR1 is SGDLS, CDR2 YYNGEE. The ends were cut back, 5 bases at V and 3 bases at J, with 12 bases in the middle. The CDR3 contains 13 residues. CDR3 in DNA: TGTGCCAGCAGTCCCAGTGAGGGCTACGAGCAGTACTTC. Translation gives CASSPSEGYEQYF.

This clonotype has just a few counts. The CDR3 protein is CASSLDPGNQPQHF. In nucleotides, the CDR3 is TGTGCCAGCAGTTTGGATCCGGGGAATCAGCCCCAGCATTTT. This chain uses TRBV27 with TRBJ1-5; D remains unclear. The germline V gene has CDR1 MNHEY and CDR2 SMNVEV (reference sequence). The CDR3 is 14 residues long. V was trimmed by 3 bases and J by 4 bases, leaving 10 bases between them.

The V and J genes are TRBV10-3 and TRBJ2-5, with 12 bases fitting TRBD1. CDR3 size: 21 residues. J was trimmed by 3 bases and V by 3 bases; bases with no gene match: 20. Germline V gene lookup returns CDR1 ENHRY and CDR2 SYGVKD. The chain's CDR3 is CAISEGFGTGGLRADEETQYF. In DNA, the CDR3 is TGTGCCATCAGTGAAGGGTTCGGGACAGGGGGCCTCAGGGCAGACGAAGAGACCCAGTACTTC.

This chain links TRBV2 with TRBJ1-4; D gene uncertain. The ends were cut back, 5 bases at V and 0 bases at J, with 10 bases in the middle. Germline assignment: CDR1 SNHLY and CDR2 FYNNEI. The CDR3 runs to 15 residues. The CDR3 nucleotides read TGTGCCAGCAGTCCCCGGGGAACAACTAATGAAAAACTGTTTTTT. It encodes CASSPRGTTNEKLFF. Together with reference TRBV2 and TRBJ1-4, the CDR3 gives the full variable domain: EPEVTQTPSHQVTQMGQEVILRCVPISNHLYFYWYRQILGQKVEFLVSFYNNEISEKSEIFDDQFSVERPDGSNFTLKIRSTKLEDSAMYFCASSPRGTTNEKLFFGSGTQLSVL.

The chain combines TRBV9 with TRBJ2-1, with TRBD2 matching 7 bases. This CDR3 is 16 amino acids long. J was trimmed by 4 bases and V by 0 bases; bases with no gene match: 7. The germline V gene encodes CDR1 SGDLS and CDR2 YYNGEE. DNA of the CDR3: TGTGCCAGCAGCGTAGTCGGCGGGAGTGGGTACAATGAGCAGTTCTTC. Its translation: CASSVVGGSGYNEQFF.

This chain uses TRBV29-1 with TRBJ1-2; D is ambiguous. Between the trimmed V and J ends, which lost 5 bases and 2 bases, there was a span of 9 bases. CDR1 and CDR2 from the germline V gene are SQVTM and ANQGSEA. This CDR3 is built from 12 residues. The CDR3 DNA sequence: TGCAGCGTTAATCGCCCCAACTATGGCTACACCTTC. As protein: CSVNRPNYGYTF.

This chain uses TRBV13 with TRBJ2-1, with D possibly matching TRBD2 (8 bases). Germline assignment: CDR1 PRHDT and CDR2 FYEKMQ (reference sequence). The V end was cut by 5 bases, the J end by 0 bases, with 26 bases between. The CDR3 spans 20 residues. The CDR3 sequence is CASSPRGRGIAGISYNEQFF. DNA of the CDR3: TGTGCCAGCAGCCCTCGGGGCAGGGGGATAGCGGGGATCTCCTACAATGAGCAGTTCTTC.

This clonotype was counted between two and nine times. The chain links TRBV20-1 to TRBJ2-5, with 8 bases aligning to TRBD1. CDR3 length: 14 residues. CDR1 and CDR2 (germline): DFQATT, SNEGSKA (reference sequence). V lost 3 bases to trimming and J lost 1 base; unmatched junction nucleotides: 4. The CDR3 loop reads CSARPGQGQETQYF. The DNA of the CDR3 is TGCAGTGCTAGGCCCGGACAGGGCCAAGAGACCCAGTACTTC.

V and J are TRBV4-3 and TRBJ1-3; D remains unclear. Germline V gene lookup returns CDR1 LGHNA and CDR2 YSLEER. The V end lost 3 bases, the J end lost 1 base, and 7 bases lay between the germline ends. The length of the CDR3 is 14 residues. CDR3 sequence: CASSQTRSGNTIYF. Written as DNA, the CDR3 is TGCGCCAGCAGCCAGACCAGGTCTGGAAACACCATATATTTT.

This clonotype was picked up a small number of times. The genes are TRBV6-2 or TRBV6-3 and TRBJ1-1, with D unclear. Germline CDR1 is MNHEY and CDR2 is SVGEGT. CDR3 size: 15 residues. V was cut by 6 bases and J by 1 base, with 15 bases left in between. The CDR3 sequence: CASSSPPTENTEAFF. For the CDR3, the DNA is TGTGCCAGCAGCTCTCCGCCCACGGAGAACACTGAAGCTTTCTTT.

Ten or more counts support this clonotype. The genes are TRBV29-1 and TRBJ2-5; D is unresolved. Trimming left V 5 bases short and J 4 bases short, with 5 bases between. The CDR3 length is 10 residues. CDR1 is SQVTM and CDR2 is ANQGSEA in the germline V gene. CDR3 DNA: TGCAGCGTTTCTGGAGAGACCCAGTACTTC. Its translation: CSVSGETQYF.

This clonotype was seen a handful of times. The CDR3 is CSALLAGVDTQYF. The CDR3 DNA is TGCAGTGCCTTACTAGCGGGAGTGGATACGCAGTATTTT. The chain has TRBV20-1 and TRBJ2-3, with 11 bases matching TRBD2. Germline trimming cut 6 bases from V and 6 bases from J; bases unmatched to any gene: 5. The CDR3 has 13 residues. Germline CDR1 reads DFQATT; CDR2 reads SNEGSKA (reference sequence).

This clonotype was picked up a small number of times. The chain uses TRBV7-9 and TRBJ2-1, with D possibly called TRBD1 or TRBD2 (5 bases each). With 5 bases removed from V and 14 bases from J, the gap between germline ends came to 19 bases. CDR1 is SEHNR, CDR2 FQNEAQ, per germline (reference sequence). The CDR3 consists of 13 residues. CDR3 residues: CASSQHPTAGEFF. CDR3 DNA: TGTGCCAGCAGCCAGCATCCGACAGCCGGGGAGTTCTTC.

Remarks on this clonotype: An end of the junction differs from the germline gene, which may be a read error. The chain has TRBV29-1 and TRBJ1-1, with a tentative D call TRBD1 (6 bases). Germline values: CDR1 SQVTM, CDR2 ANQGSEA. The CDR3 is 12 residues long. The CDR3 loop is CSGMTGNTGAFF. The CDR3 DNA sequence: TGCAGCGGGATGACAGGCAACACTGGAGCTTTCTTT.

This clonotype was seen only a few times. The chain combines TRBV7-2 with TRBJ2-5; D perhaps matches TRBD1 (6 bases). Germline V gene lookup returns CDR1 SGHTA and CDR2 FQGNSA. V lost 6 bases to trimming and J lost 1 base, with 12 bases between them. The CDR3 length is 14 residues. CDR3 sequence (DNA): TGTGCCAGCAGTCGACAGGTTTCCCAAGAGACCCAGTACTTC. Its translation is CASSRQVSQETQYF.

This clonotype turned up a few times. The chain has TRBV20-1 and TRBJ2-3; D is undetermined. Germline V lookup: CDR1 DFQATT, CDR2 SNEGSKA (reference sequence). V lost 5 bases and J lost 12, with 12 bases in between. The CDR3 consists of 10 residues. CDR3 bases: TGCAGTGCTGGACGCCAGGTTCAGTATTTT. The encoded protein is CSAGRQVQYF.

The chain carries TRBV12-3 or TRBV12-4 and TRBJ1-5, with TRBD1 matching over 9 bases. The CDR3 loop spans 15 amino acids. After removal of 11 bases from V and 4 bases from J, the junction contained 12 bases not matched to a gene. The CDR3 DNA is TGTGCCGGTTTATACAGGGGGCTATGGAATCAGCCCCAGCATTTT. Translated: CAGLYRGLWNQPQHF.

The V call is TRBV9, the J call TRBJ2-4; D is perhaps TRBD2 (5 bases). V gave up 0 bases and J gave up 9 bases, with 13 bases separating them. Germline CDR1 SGDLS, CDR2 YYNGEE. This CDR3 is built from 14 residues. As DNA, the CDR3 is TGTGCCAGCAGCGTAGGAGGGAGTGTCGGCATTCAGTACTTC. The encoded protein is CASSVGGSVGIQYF.

This clonotype was counted many times. The V gene is TRBV29-1, the J gene TRBJ1-1; no firm D call. V lost 7 bases to trimming and J lost 1 base, with 4 bases between them. The CDR3 sequence is 10 residues long. Germline CDR1 is SQVTM and CDR2 is ANQGSEA. CDR3 in DNA: TGCAGCGCCCGGAACACTGAAGCTTTCTTT. This encodes CSARNTEAFF.

The rearrangement uses TRBV6-5 and TRBJ2-5; D is possibly TRBD1 (5 bases). The end of the DNA is better explained by TRBJ2-7, so the J call may be wrong. The CDR3 totals 12 residues. Germline CDR1 is MNHEY and CDR2 is SVGAGI. CDR3 DNA: TGTGCCAGCAGTTTCGACAGAGGCGAGCAGTACTTC. Protein: CASSFDRGEQYF.

The genes are TRBV15 and TRBJ2-7, with 11 bases matching TRBD1. Germline V gene lookup returns CDR1 LNHNV and CDR2 YYDKDF (reference sequence). The CDR3 covers 16 residues. Losses at the gene ends were 3 bases for V and 5 bases for J; bases not matched to a gene: 9. The CDR3 region is CATSSLRDRGVHEQYF. CDR3 coding DNA: TGTGCCACCAGCAGTCTCCGGGACAGGGGGGTGCACGAGCAGTACTTC. The full variable domain, in which reference TRBV15 and TRBJ2-7 provide the parts outside the CDR3, is DAMVIQNPRYQVTQFGKPVTLSCSQTLNHNVMYWYQQKSSQAPKLLFHYYDKDFNNEADTPDNFQSRRPNTSFCFLDIRSPGLGDTAMYLCATSSLRDRGVHEQYFGPGTRLTVT.

The CDR3 region has the DNA TGCAGTGCTAGCCCCCTGGCTTCCTCCTACGAGCAGTACTTC. Protein product: CSASPLASSYEQYF. The chain uses TRBV20-1 and TRBJ2-7, with D unclear. This CDR3 has 14 residues. Germline CDR1 and CDR2: DFQATT and SNEGSKA (reference sequence). V was pared by 3 bases and J by 0 bases, with 12 bases between.

This clonotype came up a few times. This rearrangement joins TRBV7-2 to TRBJ2-5; D is possibly TRBD1 or TRBD2 (6 bases each). The CDR3 totals 15 residues. Trimming stripped 5 bases from V and 2 bases from J, with 15 bases between. The germline V gene has CDR1 SGHTA and CDR2 FQGNSA. The CDR3 DNA follows: TGTGCCAGCAGCCCTAACGGGGGCCGACAAGAGACCCAGTACTTC. Translating gives CASSPNGGRQETQYF.

This sequence joins TRBV7-2 and TRBJ2-7; 10 bases align to TRBD2. Near its end, the DNA agrees better with TRBJ2-5, so the J call may be wrong. The CDR3 is 15 amino acids. CDR1 and CDR2 (germline): SGHTA, FQGNSA. DNA of the CDR3: TGTGCCAGCAGCTGGCAAGCGGGGGGGCAGGAGACCCAGTACTTC. Amino acid sequence: CASSWQAGGQETQYF.